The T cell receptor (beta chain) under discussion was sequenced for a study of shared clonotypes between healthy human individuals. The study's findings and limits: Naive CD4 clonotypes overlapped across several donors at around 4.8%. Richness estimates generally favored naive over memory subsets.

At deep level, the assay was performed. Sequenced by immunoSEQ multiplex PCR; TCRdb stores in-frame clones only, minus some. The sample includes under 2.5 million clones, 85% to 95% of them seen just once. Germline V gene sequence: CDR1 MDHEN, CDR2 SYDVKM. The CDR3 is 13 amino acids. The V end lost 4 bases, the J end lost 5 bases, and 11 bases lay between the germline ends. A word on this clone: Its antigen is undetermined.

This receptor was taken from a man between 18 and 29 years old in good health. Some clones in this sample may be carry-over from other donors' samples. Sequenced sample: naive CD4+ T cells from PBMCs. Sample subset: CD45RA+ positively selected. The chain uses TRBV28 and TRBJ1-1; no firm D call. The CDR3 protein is CASSYGARTEAFF. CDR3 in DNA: TGTGCCAGCAGTTATGGAGCTAGGACTGAAGCTTTCTTT.